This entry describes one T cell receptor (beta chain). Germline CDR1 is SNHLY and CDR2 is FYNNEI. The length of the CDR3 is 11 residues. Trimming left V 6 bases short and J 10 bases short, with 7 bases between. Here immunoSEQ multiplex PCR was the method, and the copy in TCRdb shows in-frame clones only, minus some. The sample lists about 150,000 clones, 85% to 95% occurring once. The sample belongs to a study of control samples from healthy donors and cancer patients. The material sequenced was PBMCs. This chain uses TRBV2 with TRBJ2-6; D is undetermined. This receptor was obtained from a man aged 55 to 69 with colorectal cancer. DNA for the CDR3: TGTGCCAGCAGATCGACGAACGTCCTGACTTTC. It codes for CASRSTNVLTF.